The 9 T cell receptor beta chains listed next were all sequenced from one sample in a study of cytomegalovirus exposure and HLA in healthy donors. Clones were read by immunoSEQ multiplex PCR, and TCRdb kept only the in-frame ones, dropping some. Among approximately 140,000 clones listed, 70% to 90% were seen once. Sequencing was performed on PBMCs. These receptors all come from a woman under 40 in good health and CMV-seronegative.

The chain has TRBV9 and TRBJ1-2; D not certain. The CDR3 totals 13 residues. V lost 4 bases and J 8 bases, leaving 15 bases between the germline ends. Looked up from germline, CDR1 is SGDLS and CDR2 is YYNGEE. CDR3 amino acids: CASSPREGLGYTF. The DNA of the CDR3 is TGTGCCAGCAGCCCCCGGGAAGGGCTCGGCTACACCTTC.

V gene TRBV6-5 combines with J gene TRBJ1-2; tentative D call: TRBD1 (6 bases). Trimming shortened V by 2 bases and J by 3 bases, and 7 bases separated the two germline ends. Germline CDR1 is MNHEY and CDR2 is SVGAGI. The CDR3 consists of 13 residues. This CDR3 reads CASSYKGDYGYTF. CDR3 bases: TGTGCCAGCAGTTACAAGGGGGACTATGGCTACACCTTC.

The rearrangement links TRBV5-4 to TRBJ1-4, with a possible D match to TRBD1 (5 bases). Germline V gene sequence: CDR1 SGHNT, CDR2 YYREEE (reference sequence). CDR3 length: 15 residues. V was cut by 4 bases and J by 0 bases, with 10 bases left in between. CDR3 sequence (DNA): TGTGCCAGCAGCCACGGGGGGGCAACTAATGAAAAACTGTTTTTT. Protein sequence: CASSHGGATNEKLFF.

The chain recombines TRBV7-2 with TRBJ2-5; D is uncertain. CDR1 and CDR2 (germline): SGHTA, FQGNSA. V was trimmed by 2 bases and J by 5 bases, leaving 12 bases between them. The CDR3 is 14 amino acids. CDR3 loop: CASSLRPVGETQYF. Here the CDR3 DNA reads TGTGCCAGCAGCTTACGTCCGGTCGGGGAGACCCAGTACTTC.

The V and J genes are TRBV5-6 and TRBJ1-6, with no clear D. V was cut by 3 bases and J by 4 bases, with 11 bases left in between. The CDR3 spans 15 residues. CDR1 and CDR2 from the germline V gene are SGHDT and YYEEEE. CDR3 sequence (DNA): TGTGCCAGCAGCTCCTTCCAGTGGTATAATTCACCCCTCCACTTT. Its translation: CASSSFQWYNSPLHF. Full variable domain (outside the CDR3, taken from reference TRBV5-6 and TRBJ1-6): DAGVTQSPTHLIKTRGQQVTLRCSPKSGHDTVSWYQQALGQGPQFIFQYYEEEERQRGNFPDRFSGHQFPNYSSELNVNALLLGDSALYLCASSSFQWYNSPLHFGNGTRLTVT.

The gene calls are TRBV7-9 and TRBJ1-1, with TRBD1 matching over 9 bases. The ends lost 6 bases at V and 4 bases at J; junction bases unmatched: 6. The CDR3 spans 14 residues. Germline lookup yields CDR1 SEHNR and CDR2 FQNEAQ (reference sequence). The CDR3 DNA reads TGTGCCAGCAGGAGACAGGGGGAGGGCACTGAAGCTTTCTTT. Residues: CASRRQGEGTEAFF.

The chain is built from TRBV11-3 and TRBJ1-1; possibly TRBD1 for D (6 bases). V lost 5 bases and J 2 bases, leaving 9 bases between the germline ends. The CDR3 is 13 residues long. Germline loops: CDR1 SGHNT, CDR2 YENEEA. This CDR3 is CASSKDSNTEAFF. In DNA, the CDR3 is TGTGCCAGCAGCAAGGACAGCAACACTGAAGCTTTCTTT.

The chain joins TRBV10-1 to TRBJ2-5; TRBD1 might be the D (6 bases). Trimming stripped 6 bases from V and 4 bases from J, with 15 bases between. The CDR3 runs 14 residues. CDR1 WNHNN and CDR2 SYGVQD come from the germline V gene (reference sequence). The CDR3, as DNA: TGCGCCAGCAGAAGAACAGGGTGGGGAGAGACCCAGTACTTC. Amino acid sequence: CASRRTGWGETQYF.

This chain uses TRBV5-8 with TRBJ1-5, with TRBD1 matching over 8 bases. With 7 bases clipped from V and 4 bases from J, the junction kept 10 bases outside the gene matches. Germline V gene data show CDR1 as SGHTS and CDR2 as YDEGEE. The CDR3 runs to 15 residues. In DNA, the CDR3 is TGTGCCAGCGGACAGGGAATCTCTCGGAATCAGCCCCAGCATTTT. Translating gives CASGQGISRNQPQHF.